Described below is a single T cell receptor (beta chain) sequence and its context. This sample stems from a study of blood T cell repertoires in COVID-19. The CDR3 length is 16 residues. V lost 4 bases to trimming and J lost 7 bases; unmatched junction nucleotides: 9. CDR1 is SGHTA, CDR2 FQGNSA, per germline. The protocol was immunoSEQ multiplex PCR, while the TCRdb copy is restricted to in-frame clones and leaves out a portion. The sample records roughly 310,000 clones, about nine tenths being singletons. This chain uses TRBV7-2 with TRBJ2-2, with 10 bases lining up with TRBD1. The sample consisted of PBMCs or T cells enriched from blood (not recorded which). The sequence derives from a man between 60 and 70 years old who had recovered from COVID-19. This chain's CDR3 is CASSSQDRGRNGELFF. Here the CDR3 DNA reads TGTGCCAGCAGCTCCCAAGACAGGGGGCGGAACGGGGAGCTGTTTTTT.